The 15 T cell receptor beta chains listed next were all sequenced from one sample in a study of T cell responses to AZD1222 COVID-19 vaccine (dated by TCRdb to about 2021). The method was the immunoSEQ multiplex PCR assay. This is the immuneACCESS table as TCRdb keeps it, with only in-frame sequences that have V and J called. A part of the clones is gone; compared with another copy, unresolved V genes explain less than half, and the rest is unexplained. Present in this sample are over 85,000 clones, around 81% of which were seen just once. The ten largest clones represent 4% to 5% of the sample. What the time point label conveys for this sample: baseline before first vaccination. The source material was peripheral blood, sampled on day 0 of AZD1222 vaccination. All receptors derive from an adult in good health.

The chain is built from TRBV4-1 and TRBJ2-5; 8 nucleotides align to TRBD2. V lost 1 base to trimming and J lost 1 base; unmatched junction nucleotides: 5. Per germline, CDR1 MGHRA and CDR2 YSYEKL. The CDR3 has 16 residues. In DNA form, the CDR3 reads TGCGCCAGCAGCCAAGCGCCGCGGGGGGCCCAAGAGACCCAGTACTTC. Translated: CASSQAPRGAQETQYF.

V usage is TRBV24-1 and J usage is TRBJ1-2, with 7 bases aligning to TRBD1. V was clipped by 3 bases and J by 8 bases; unmatched bases: 5. This CDR3 comprises 13 residues. The germline gives CDR1 KGHDR, CDR2 SFDVKD. CDR3 sequence reads: CATSDPNRGGYTF. Here the CDR3 DNA reads TGTGCCACCAGTGATCCCAACAGGGGCGGCTACACCTTC.

The rearrangement links TRBV6-6 to TRBJ2-1; 8 bases line up with TRBD2. This CDR3 contains 12 residues. The V gene end was trimmed by 6 bases and the J gene end by 10 bases; junction bases not matched to a gene: 5. CDR1 and CDR2 from the germline V gene are MNHNY and SVGAGI (reference sequence). The CDR3 DNA reads TGTGCCAGCAGCCAAAGCGGGGGAGAGCAGTTCTTC. Translated: CASSQSGGEQFF.

This clone turned up a few times. V gene TRBV7-9 combines with J gene TRBJ1-2; D is unresolved. Trimming stripped 5 bases from V and 4 bases from J, with 14 bases between. CDR1 SEHNR and CDR2 FQNEAQ come from the germline V gene (reference sequence). This CDR3 is 14 amino acids long. In nucleotides, the CDR3 is TGTGCCAGCAGCCCCGCCGGGATCGGCTATGGCTACACCTTC. It specifies CASSPAGIGYGYTF.

This chain links TRBV19 with TRBJ1-1, with 7 bases that match TRBD1. Germline V gene data show CDR1 as LNHDA and CDR2 as SQIVND (reference sequence). The length of the CDR3 is 15 residues. The V segment lost 5 bases and the J segment 5 bases; nucleotides outside the gene matches: 11. CDR3 nucleotide sequence: TGTGCCAGTAGTTCCTTCGCGACAGGGCGGACTGAAGCTTTCTTT. It codes for CASSSFATGRTEAFF. The variable domain in full, with the rest retrieved from reference TRBV19 and TRBJ1-1, is DGGITQSPKYLFRKEGQNVTLSCEQNLNHDAMYWYRQDPGQGLRLIYYSQIVNDFQKGDIAEGYSVSREKKESFPLTVTSAQKNPTAFYLCASSSFATGRTEAFFGQGTRLTVV.

V and J are TRBV30 and TRBJ1-4; 10 bases agree with TRBD1. V was clipped by 0 bases and J by 10 bases; unmatched bases: 8. In germline, CDR1 is GTSNPN, CDR2 SVGIG (reference sequence). The CDR3 loop spans 15 amino acids. As DNA, the CDR3 is TGTGCCTGGAGTGTAAAGGGGACAGGGGTGAGAAAACTGTTTTTT. It yields the protein CAWSVKGTGVRKLFF.

CDR3 protein: CASSSRGTAKQETQYF. In DNA, the CDR3 is TGTGCCAGCAGCTCTCGGGGGACAGCCAAACAAGAGACCCAGTACTTC. The chain carries TRBV7-6 and TRBJ2-5; D is perhaps TRBD1 (7 bases). The CDR3 is made up of 16 amino acids. V lost 4 bases to trimming and J lost 2 bases, with 17 bases between them. The germline gives CDR1 SGHVS, CDR2 FNYEAQ.

The chain combines TRBV5-6 with TRBJ1-2; D not resolved. CDR1 is SGHDT, CDR2 YYEEEE, per germline. Trimming stripped 7 bases from V and 4 bases from J, with 17 bases between. CDR3 length: 14 residues. The CDR3 is CASDRKGAIYGYTF. The CDR3 nucleotides are TGTGCCAGCGACCGGAAGGGAGCGATCTATGGCTACACCTTC.

This clone was seen a handful of times. This chain uses TRBV7-2 with TRBJ2-5; 9 nucleotides line up with TRBD2. CDR1 is SGHTA, CDR2 FQGNSA, per germline. The J segment lost 2 bases and the V segment lost 5 bases, leaving 3 bases of the junction unmatched. The CDR3 contains 14 residues. CDR3 DNA sequence: TGTGCCAGCAGCCGGGCGGGAGGGCAAGAGACCCAGTACTTC. This translates into CASSRAGGQETQYF.

The V gene is TRBV6-2 or TRBV6-3, the J gene TRBJ1-1; TRBD1 is a possible D gene (6 bases). V was shortened by 0 bases and J by 3 bases, with 11 bases between the two germline ends. The CDR3 is 15 amino acids. CDR1 is MNHEY, CDR2 SVGEGT, per germline. CDR3 residues: CASSYSIGQHTEAFF. The DNA for the CDR3 is TGTGCCAGCAGTTACTCGATAGGACAGCACACTGAAGCTTTCTTT.

This clone has more than one count but fewer than ten. The genes are TRBV5-8 and TRBJ1-1; D remains unclear. CDR1 is SGHTS and CDR2 is YDEGEE in the germline V gene. This CDR3 region has 11 residues. V lost 4 bases and J lost 6, with 7 bases in between. In DNA form, the CDR3 reads TGTGCCAGCAGCCAGTTGGCTGAAGCTTTCTTT. This gives the protein CASSQLAEAFF.

The genes are TRBV7-2 and TRBJ2-7; 12 bases align to TRBD2. Germline CDR1 and CDR2: SGHTA and FQGNSA. V was clipped by 4 bases and J by 6 bases; unmatched bases: 4. CDR3 size: 14 residues. This chain's CDR3 is CASSSTSGSIEQYF. DNA for the CDR3: TGTGCCAGCAGCTCGACTAGCGGGAGTATCGAGCAGTACTTC.

The genes are TRBV6-5 and TRBJ2-7; D uncertain. This CDR3 comprises 15 residues. V shed 2 bases and J shed 3 bases, with 14 bases lying between them. Per the germline V gene, CDR1 is MNHEY and CDR2 is SVGAGI. CDR3 sequence: CASSYDPELGYEQYF. For the CDR3, the DNA is TGTGCCAGCAGTTACGACCCGGAGTTAGGCTACGAGCAGTACTTC.

The chain recombines TRBV11-2 with TRBJ1-3, with D unresolved. CDR1 is SGHAT, CDR2 FQNNGV, per germline. This CDR3 region has 17 residues. V lost 4 bases to trimming and J lost 0 bases, with 16 bases between them. CDR3 coding DNA: TGTGCCAGCAGCTACCTATACAAAGGAAGCTCTGGAAACACCATATATTTT. Translating gives CASSYLYKGSSGNTIYF.

The V gene is TRBV19, the J gene TRBJ2-3, with TRBD1 matching 7 bases. This CDR3 spans 14 amino acids. V lost 6 bases to trimming and J lost 4 bases; unmatched junction nucleotides: 7. From germline, CDR1 is LNHDA and CDR2 SQIVND (reference sequence). The CDR3 spells CASRRNRGPDTQYF. The CDR3, as DNA: TGTGCCAGTAGGAGAAACAGGGGTCCAGATACGCAGTATTTT.